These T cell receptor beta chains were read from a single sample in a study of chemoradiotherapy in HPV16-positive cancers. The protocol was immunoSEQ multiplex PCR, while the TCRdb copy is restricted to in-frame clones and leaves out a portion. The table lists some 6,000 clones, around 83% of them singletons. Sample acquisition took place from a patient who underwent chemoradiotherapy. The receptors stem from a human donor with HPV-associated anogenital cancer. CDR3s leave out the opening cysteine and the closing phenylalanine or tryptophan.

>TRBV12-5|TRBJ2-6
ASGYMTSRANVLT
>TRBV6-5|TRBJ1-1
ASRFRGQKTEAF
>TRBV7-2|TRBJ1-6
ASRPTESSYNSPLH
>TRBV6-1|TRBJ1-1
ASSQGDRAEAF
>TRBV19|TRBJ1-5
ASSEPGTGRKGNQPQH
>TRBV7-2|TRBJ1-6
ASSFAALNSPLH
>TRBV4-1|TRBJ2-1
ASSQEPRGDEQF
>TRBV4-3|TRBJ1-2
ASSQGRGGAYGYT
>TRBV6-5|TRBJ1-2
ASRRQNYGYT
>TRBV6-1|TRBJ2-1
ASSGRGEYNEQF
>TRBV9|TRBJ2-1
ASGRGFLLNEQF
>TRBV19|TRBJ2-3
ASSIDFGGGWDTQY
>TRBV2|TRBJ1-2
ASSPQGTGYGYT
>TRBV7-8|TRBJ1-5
ASSSDRVINQPQH
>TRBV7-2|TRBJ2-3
ASSLQEADTQY
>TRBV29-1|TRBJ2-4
SVSGTGLNIQY
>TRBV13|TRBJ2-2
ASSPGTGDTGELF
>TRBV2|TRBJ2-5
ASTGLARETQY
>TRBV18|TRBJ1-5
ASSPFGQMNQPQH
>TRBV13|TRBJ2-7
ASSLGGSSYEQY
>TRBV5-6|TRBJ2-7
ASSGGVWGETTYEQY
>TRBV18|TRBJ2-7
ASSPLGSSYEQY
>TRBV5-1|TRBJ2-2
ASRVAGNTGELF
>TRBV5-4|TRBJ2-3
ASSPRLAGVVFTDTQY
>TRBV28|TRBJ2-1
ASSLGPISYNEQF
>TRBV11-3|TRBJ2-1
ASSFWGGEGYRF
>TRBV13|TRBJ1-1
ASSKGGALLNTEAF
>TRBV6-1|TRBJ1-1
ASSEARGESAAF
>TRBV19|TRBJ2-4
ASSNRTSGSGGENIQY
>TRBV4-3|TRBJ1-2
ASSQEITRTGDGYT
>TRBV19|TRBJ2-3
ASSIDLAGGLYTDTQY
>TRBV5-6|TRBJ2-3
ASSLGTSGRRVRDTQY
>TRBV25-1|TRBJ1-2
ASSEELGSNGYT
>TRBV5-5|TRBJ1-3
ASSLRTGGSGNTIY
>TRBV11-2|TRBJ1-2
ASSSYRGPNYGYT
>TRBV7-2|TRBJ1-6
ASSNGLARNRRNSPLH
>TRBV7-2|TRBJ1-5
ASSLTSQNNQPQH
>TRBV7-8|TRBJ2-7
ASSFGQSYEQY
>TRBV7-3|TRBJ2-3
ASSLKAPRGDTDTQY
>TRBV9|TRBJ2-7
ASSVEPSGSMDEQY
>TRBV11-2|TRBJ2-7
ASSFFPGLVAYEQY
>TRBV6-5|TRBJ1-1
ASSRGGTEAF